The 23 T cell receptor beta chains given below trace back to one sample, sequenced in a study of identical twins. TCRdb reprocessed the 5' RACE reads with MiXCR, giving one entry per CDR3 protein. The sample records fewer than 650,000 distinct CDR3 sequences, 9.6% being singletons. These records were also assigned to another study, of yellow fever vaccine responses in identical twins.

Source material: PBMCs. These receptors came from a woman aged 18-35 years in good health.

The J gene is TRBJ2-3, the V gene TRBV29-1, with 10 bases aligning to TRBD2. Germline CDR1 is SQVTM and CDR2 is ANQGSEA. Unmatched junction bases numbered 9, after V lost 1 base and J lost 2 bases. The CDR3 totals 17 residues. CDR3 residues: CSVEGILAGEYTDTQYF. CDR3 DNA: TGCAGCGTTGAAGGGATTCTAGCGGGAGAATACACAGATACGCAGTATTTT.

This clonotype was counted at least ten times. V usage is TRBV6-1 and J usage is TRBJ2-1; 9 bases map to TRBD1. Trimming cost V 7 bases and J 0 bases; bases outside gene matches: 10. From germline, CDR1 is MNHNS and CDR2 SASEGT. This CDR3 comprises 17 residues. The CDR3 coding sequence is TGTGCCAGCACGGATGGTACGACAGGGGGCTCCTACAATGAGCAGTTCTTC. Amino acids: CASTDGTTGGSYNEQFF.

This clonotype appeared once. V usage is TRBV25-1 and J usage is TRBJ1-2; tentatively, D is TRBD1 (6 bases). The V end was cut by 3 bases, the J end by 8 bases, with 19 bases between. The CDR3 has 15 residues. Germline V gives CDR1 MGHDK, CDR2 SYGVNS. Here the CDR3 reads CASSEDSQGRFGYTF. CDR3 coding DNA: TGTGCCAGCAGTGAGGACAGCCAGGGGCGGTTCGGCTACACCTTC.

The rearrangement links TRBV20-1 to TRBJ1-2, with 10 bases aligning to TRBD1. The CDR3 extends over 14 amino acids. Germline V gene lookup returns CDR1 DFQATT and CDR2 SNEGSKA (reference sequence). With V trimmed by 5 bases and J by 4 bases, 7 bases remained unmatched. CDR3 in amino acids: CSAPGTGEAYGYTF. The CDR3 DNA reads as TGCAGTGCTCCTGGGACAGGGGAGGCCTATGGCTACACCTTC.

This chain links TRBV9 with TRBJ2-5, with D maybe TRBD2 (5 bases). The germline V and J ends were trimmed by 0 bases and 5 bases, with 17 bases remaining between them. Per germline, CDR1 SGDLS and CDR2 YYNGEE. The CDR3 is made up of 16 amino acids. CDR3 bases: TGTGCCAGCAGCGTAGCCCCAGGACTTAAGACTGAGACCCAGTACTTC. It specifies CASSVAPGLKTETQYF. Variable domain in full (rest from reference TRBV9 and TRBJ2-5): DSGVTQTPKHLITATGQRVTLRCSPRSGDLSVYWYQQSLDQGLQFLIQYYNGEERAKGNILERFSAQQFPDLHSELNLSSLELGDSALYFCASSVAPGLKTETQYFGPGTRLLVL.

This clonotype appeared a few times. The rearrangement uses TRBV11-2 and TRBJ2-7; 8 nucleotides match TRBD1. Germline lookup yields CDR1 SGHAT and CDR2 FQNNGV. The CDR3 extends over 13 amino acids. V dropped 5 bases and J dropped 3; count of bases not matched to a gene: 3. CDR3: CASSETGGYEQYF. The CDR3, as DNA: TGTGCCAGCAGCGAAACAGGGGGCTACGAGCAGTACTTC.

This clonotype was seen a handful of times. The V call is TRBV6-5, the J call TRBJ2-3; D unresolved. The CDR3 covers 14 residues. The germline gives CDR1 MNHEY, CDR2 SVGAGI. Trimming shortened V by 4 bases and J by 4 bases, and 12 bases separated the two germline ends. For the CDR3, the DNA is TGTGCCAGCAGTTGGGAACTCCCACCAGATACGCAGTATTTT. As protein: CASSWELPPDTQYF.

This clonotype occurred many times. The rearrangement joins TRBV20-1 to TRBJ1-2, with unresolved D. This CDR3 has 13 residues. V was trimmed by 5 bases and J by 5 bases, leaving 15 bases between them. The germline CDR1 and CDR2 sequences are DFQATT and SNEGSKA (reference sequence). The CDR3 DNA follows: TGCAGTGCTTCCCCCGGGGTAGGATATGGCTACACCTTC. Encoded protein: CSASPGVGYGYTF.

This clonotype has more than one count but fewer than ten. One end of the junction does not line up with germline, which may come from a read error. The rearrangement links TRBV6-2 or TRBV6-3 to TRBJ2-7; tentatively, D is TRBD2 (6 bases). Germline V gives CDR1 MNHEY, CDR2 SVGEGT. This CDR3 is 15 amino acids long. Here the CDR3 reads CASNPTGLKSYEQYF. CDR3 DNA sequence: TGTGCCAGCAACCCCACGGGACTGAAGTCCTATGAGCAGTACTTC.

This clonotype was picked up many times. CDR3 region: CASSVLVDNQETQYF. In DNA, the CDR3 is TGTGCCAGCAGCGTATTGGTGGACAACCAAGAGACCCAGTACTTC. The chain couples TRBV7-8 to TRBJ2-5, with TRBD1 as a possible D gene (5 bases). CDR1 SGHVS and CDR2 FQNEAQ come from the germline V gene. V lost 5 bases, J lost 0 bases, and 13 bases lay in between. This CDR3 has 15 amino acids. Using reference TRBV7-8 and TRBJ2-5 for the parts outside the CDR3, the full variable domain is GAGVSQSPRYKVAKRGQDVALRCDPISGHVSLFWYQQALGQGPEFLTYFQNEAQLDKSGLPSDRFFAERPEGSVSTLKIQRTQQEDSAVYLCASSVLVDNQETQYFGPGTRLLVL.

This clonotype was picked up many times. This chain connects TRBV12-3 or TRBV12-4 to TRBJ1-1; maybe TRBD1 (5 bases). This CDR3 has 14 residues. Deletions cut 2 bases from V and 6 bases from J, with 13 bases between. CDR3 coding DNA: TGTGCCAGCAGTTTAAGGCAGGGAAATTCTGAAGCTTTCTTT. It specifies CASSLRQGNSEAFF.

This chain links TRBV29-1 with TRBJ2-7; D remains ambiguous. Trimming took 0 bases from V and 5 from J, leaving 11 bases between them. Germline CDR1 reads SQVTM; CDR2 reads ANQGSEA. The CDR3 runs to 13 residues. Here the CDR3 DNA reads TGCAGCGTTGAAGATTCCGGACGGAACGAGCAGTACTTC. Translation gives CSVEDSGRNEQYF.

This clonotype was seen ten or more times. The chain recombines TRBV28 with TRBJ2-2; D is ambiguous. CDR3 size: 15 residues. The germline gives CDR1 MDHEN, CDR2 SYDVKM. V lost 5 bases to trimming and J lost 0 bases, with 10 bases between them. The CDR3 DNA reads TGTGCCAGCAGTAATGACAAACCGAACACCGGGGAGCTGTTTTTT. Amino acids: CASSNDKPNTGELFF.

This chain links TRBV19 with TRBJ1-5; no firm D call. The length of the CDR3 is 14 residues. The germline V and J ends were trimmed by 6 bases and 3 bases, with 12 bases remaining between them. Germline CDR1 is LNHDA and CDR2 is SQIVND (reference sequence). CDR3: CASRIGVDNQPQHF. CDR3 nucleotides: TGTGCCAGTAGGATTGGGGTGGACAATCAGCCCCAGCATTTT.

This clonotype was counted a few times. For the CDR3, the DNA is TGTGCCAGCTCACCTCTTTCGGGAGGAGTGGGCACAGATACGCAGTATTTT. As protein: CASSPLSGGVGTDTQYF. The chain uses TRBV18 and TRBJ2-3, with 7 positions matching TRBD2. CDR3 length equals 17 residues. Losses at the gene ends were 3 bases for V and 1 base for J; bases not matched to a gene: 10. Germline values: CDR1 KGHSH, CDR2 LQKENI.

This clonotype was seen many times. As DNA, the CDR3 is TGTGCCAGCAAGTTTCAGGCGGGGACTGAAGCTTTCTTT. Its translation is CASKFQAGTEAFF. This sequence joins TRBV12-3 or TRBV12-4 and TRBJ1-1; no firm D call. The CDR3 contains 13 residues. Trimming removed 7 bases at V and 5 bases at J, with 14 bases between.

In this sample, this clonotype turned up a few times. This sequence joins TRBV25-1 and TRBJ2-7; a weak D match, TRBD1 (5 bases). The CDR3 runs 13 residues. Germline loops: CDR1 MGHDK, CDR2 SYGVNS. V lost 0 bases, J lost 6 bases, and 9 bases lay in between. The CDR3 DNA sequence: TGTGCCAGCAGTGAATATAAGGGGCGCGAGCAGTACTTC. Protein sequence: CASSEYKGREQYF.

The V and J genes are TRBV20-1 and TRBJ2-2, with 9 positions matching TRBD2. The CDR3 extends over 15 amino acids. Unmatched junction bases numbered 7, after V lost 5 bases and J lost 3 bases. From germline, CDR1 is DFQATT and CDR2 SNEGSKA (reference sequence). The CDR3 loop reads CSAHVSGSDTGELFF. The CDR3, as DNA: TGCAGTGCTCACGTTAGCGGGAGTGACACCGGGGAGCTGTTTTTT.

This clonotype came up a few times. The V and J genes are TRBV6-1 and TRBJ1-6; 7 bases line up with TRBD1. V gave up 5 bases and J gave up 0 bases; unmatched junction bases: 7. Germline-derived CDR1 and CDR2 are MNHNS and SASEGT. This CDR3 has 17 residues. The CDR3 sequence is CASSPEGGGSYNSPLHF. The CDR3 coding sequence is TGTGCCAGCAGTCCCGAAGGGGGCGGCTCCTATAATTCACCCCTCCACTTT.

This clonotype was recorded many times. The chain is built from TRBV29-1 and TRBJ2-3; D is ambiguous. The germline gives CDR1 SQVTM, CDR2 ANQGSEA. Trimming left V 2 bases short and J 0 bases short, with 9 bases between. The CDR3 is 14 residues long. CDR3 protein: CSVERTASTDTQYF. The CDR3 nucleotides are TGCAGCGTTGAAAGGACGGCGAGCACAGATACGCAGTATTTT.

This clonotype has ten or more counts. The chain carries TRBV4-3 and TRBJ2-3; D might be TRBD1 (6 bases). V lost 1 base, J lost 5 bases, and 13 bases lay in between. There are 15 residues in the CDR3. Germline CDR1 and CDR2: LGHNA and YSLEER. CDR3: CASSQAWGLQDTQYF. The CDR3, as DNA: TGCGCCAGCAGCCAAGCCTGGGGGCTACAAGATACGCAGTATTTT.

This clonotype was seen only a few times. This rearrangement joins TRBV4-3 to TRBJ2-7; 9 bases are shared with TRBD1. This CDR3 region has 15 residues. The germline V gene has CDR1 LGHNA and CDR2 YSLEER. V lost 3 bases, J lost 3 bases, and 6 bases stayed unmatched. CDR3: CASSQDRGVLYEQYF. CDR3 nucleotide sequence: TGCGCCAGCAGCCAGGACAGGGGCGTCCTCTACGAGCAGTACTTC.

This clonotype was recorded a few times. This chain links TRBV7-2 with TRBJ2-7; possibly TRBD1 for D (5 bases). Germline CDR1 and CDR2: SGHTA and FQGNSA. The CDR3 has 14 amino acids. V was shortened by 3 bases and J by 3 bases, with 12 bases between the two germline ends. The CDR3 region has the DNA TGTGCCAGCAGCTTGGGCAGGGTTAACTACGAGCAGTACTTC. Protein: CASSLGRVNYEQYF.